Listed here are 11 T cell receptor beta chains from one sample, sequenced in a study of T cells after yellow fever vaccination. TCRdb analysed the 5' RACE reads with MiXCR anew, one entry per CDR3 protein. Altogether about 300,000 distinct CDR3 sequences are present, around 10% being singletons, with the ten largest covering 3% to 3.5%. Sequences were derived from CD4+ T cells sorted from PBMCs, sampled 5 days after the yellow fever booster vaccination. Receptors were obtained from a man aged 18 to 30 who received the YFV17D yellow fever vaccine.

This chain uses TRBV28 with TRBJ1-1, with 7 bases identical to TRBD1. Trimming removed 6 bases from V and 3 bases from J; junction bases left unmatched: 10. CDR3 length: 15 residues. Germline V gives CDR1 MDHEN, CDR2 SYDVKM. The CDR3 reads CASSPPRDSYTEAFF. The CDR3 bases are TGTGCCAGCAGCCCGCCCCGGGACAGTTACACTGAAGCTTTCTTT. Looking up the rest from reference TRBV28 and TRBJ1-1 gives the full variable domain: DVKVTQSSRYLVKRTGEKVFLECVQDMDHENMFWYRQDPGLGLRLIYFSYDVKMKEKGDIPEGYSVSREKKERFSLILESASTNQTSMYLCASSPPRDSYTEAFFGQGTRLTVV.

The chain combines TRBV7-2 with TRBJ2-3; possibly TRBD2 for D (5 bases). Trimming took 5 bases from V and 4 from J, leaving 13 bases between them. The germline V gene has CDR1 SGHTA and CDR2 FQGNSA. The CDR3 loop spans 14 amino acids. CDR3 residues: CASSVEGVPDTQYF. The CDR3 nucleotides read TGTGCCAGCAGCGTAGAGGGAGTCCCAGATACGCAGTATTTT.

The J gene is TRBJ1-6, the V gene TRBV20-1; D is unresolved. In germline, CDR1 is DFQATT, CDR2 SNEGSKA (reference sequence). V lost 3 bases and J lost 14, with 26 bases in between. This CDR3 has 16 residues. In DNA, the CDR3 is TGCAGTGCTAGCCTGACTGGGGTAGCCCCGGAGATGTCCCTCCACTTT. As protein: CSASLTGVAPEMSLHF.

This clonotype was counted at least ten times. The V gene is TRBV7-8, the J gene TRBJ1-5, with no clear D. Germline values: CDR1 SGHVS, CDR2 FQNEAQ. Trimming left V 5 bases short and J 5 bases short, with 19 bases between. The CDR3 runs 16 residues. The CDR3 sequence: CASSALQGPSDQPQHF. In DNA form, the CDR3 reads TGTGCCAGCAGCGCATTACAAGGACCCAGCGATCAGCCCCAGCATTTT.

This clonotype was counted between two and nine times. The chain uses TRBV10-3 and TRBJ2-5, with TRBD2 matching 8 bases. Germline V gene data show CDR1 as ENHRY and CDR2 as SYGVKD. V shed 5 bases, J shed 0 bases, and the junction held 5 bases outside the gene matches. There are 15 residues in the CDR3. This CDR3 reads CAISQSGGNQETQYF. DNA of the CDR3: TGTGCCATCAGTCAAAGCGGGGGCAACCAAGAGACCCAGTACTTC.

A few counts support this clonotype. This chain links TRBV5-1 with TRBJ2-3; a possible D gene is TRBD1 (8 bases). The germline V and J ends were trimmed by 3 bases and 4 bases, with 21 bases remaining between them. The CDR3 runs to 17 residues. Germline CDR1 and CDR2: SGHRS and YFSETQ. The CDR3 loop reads CASSSSATGGEADTQYF. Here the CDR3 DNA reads TGCGCCAGCAGCTCTAGCGCCACAGGGGGGGAGGCAGATACGCAGTATTTT.

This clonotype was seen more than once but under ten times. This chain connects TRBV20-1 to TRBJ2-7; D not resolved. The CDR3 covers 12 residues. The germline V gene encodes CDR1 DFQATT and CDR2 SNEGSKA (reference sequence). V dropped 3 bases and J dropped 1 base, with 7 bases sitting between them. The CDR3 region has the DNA TGCAGTGCTAGGACACAATCCTACGAGCAGTACGTC. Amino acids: CSARTQSYEQYV.

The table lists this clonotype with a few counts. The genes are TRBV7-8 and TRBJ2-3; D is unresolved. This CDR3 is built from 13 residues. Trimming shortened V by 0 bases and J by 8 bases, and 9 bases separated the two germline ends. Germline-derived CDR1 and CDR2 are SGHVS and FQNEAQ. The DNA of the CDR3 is TGTGCCAGCAGCTTAGCCCCCCCCGGTACGCAGTATTTT. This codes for CASSLAPPGTQYF.

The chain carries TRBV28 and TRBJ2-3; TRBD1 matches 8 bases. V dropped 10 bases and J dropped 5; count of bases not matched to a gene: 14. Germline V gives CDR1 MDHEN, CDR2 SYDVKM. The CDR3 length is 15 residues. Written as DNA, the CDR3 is TGTGCCACCAATGAACCGGGACAGGCATTAGATACGCAGTATTTT. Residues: CATNEPGQALDTQYF.

CDR3 loop: CASSEGTSGGVRDTQYF. The CDR3 DNA follows: TGCGCCAGCAGCGAAGGGACTAGCGGGGGGGTAAGAGATACGCAGTATTTT. This chain links TRBV5-1 with TRBJ2-3; 16 bases agree with TRBD2. The length of the CDR3 is 17 residues. The V gene end was trimmed by 4 bases and the J gene end by 5 bases; junction bases not matched to a gene: 7. CDR1 and CDR2 from the germline V gene are SGHRS and YFSETQ.

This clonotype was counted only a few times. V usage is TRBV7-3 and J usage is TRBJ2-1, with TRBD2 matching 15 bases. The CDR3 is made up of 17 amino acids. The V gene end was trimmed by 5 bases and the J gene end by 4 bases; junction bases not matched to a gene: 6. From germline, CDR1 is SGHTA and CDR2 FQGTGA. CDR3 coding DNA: TGTGCCAGCAGCCCGACCGGGACTAGCGGGGGGTACAATGAGCAGTTCTTC. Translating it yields CASSPTGTSGGYNEQFF. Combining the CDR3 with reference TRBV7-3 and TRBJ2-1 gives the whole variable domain GAGVSQTPSNKVTEKGKYVELRCDPISGHTALYWYRQSLGQGPEFLIYFQGTGAADDSGLPNDRFFAVRPEGSVSTLKIQRTERGDSAVYLCASSPTGTSGGYNEQFFGPGTRLTVL.